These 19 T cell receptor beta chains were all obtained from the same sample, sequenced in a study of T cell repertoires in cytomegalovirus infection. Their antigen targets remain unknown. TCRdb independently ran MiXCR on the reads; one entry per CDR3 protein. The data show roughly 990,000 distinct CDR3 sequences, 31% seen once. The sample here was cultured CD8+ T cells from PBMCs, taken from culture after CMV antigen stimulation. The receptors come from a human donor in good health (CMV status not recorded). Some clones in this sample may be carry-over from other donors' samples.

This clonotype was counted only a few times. The CDR3 is CASSVGQGEQNQQFF. The DNA of the CDR3 is TGCGCCAGCAGTGTTGGACAGGGGGAACAGAATCAGCAGTTCTTC. This sequence joins TRBV10-1 and TRBJ2-1, with 10 bases that match TRBD1. In germline, CDR1 is WNHNN, CDR2 SYGVQD (reference sequence). V lost 4 bases and J lost 11; bases outside the gene matches: 11. This CDR3 contains 15 residues.

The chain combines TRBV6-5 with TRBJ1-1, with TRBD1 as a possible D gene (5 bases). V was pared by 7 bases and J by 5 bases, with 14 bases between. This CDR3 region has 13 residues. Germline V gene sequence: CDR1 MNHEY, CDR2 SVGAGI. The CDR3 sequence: CASTPPGETEAFF. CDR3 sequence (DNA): TGTGCCAGCACTCCGCCGGGGGAAACTGAAGCTTTCTTT.

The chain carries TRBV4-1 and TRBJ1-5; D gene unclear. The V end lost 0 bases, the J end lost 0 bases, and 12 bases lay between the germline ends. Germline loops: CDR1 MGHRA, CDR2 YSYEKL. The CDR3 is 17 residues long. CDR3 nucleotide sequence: TGCGCCAGCAGCCAAGATGTAAAGGGCTATAGCAATCAGCCCCAGCATTTT. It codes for CASSQDVKGYSNQPQHF.

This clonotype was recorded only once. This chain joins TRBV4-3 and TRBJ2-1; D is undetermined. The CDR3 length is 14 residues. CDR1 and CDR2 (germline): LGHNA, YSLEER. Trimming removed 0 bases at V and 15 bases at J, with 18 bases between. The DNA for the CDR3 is TGCGCCAGCAGCCAAGATCCCGGCTCAGCCCCGGGGTTCTTC. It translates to CASSQDPGSAPGFF.

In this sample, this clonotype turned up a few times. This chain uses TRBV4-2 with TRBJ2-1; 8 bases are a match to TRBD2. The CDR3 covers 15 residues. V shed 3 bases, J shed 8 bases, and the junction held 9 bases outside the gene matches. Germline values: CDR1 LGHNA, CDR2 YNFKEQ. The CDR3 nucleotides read TGTGCCAGCAGCCATGTCGCGGGGGGCAGCGATGAGCAGTTCTTC. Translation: CASSHVAGGSDEQFF.

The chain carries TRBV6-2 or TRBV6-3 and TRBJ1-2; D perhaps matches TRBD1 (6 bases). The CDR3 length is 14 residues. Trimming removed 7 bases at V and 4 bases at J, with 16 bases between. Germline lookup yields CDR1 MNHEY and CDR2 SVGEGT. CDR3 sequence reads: CASNANGQTYGYTF. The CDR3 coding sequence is TGTGCCAGCAACGCCAACGGACAGACCTATGGCTACACCTTC.

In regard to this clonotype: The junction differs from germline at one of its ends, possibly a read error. DNA for the CDR3: TGTGTCAGCAACTTTCTGGGGGATTCCACCGGGGAGCTGTTTTTT. It yields the protein CVSNFLGDSTGELFF. The J gene is TRBJ2-2, the V gene TRBV6-6, with D perhaps given as TRBD1 or TRBD2 (5 bases each). The CDR3 length is 15 residues. Germline V gives CDR1 MNHNY, CDR2 SVGAGI (reference sequence).

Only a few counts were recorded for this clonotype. CDR3 nucleotides: TGTGCCAGCAGCCAGGACAGTTTCTATGAGCAGTTCTTC. This encodes CASSQDSFYEQFF. The rearrangement joins TRBV7-9 to TRBJ2-1; tentative D call: TRBD1 (6 bases). CDR3 length: 13 amino acids. Germline V gene lookup returns CDR1 SEHNR and CDR2 FQNEAQ (reference sequence). The V gene lost 5 bases and the J gene lost 8 bases, with 13 bases spanning the gap.

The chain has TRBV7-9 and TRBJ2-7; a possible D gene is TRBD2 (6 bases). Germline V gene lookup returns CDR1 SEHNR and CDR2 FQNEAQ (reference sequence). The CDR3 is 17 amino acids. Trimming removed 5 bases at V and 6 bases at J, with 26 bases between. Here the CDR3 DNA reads TGTGCCAGCAGCAATTACGGCCGGGACTTCCATAGTGGCGAGCAGTACGTC. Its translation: CASSNYGRDFHSGEQYV.

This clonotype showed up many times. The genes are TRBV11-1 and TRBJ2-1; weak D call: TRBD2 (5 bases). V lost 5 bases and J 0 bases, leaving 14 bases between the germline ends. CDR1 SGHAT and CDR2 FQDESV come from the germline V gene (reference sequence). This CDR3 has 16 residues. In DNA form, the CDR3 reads TGTGCCAGCAGCCCATACCCTCGGGACTCCTACAATGAGCAGTTCTTC. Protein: CASSPYPRDSYNEQFF.

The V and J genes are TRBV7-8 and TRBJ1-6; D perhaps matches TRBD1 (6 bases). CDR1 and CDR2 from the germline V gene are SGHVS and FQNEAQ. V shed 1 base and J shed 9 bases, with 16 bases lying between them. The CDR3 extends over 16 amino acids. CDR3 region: CASSLGGQGGTSPLHF. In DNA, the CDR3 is TGTGCCAGCAGCTTAGGGGGGCAGGGTGGTACTTCACCCCTCCACTTT. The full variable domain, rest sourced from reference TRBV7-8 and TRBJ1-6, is GAGVSQSPRYKVAKRGQDVALRCDPISGHVSLFWYQQALGQGPEFLTYFQNEAQLDKSGLPSDRFFAERPEGSVSTLKIQRTQQEDSAVYLCASSLGGQGGTSPLHFGNGTRLTVT.

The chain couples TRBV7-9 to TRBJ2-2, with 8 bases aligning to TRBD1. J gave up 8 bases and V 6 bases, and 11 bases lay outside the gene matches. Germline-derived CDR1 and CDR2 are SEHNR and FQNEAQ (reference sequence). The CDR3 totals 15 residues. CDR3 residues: CASRKGTGPSGELFF. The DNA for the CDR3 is TGTGCCAGCAGAAAGGGGACAGGCCCTAGTGGGGAGCTGTTTTTT.

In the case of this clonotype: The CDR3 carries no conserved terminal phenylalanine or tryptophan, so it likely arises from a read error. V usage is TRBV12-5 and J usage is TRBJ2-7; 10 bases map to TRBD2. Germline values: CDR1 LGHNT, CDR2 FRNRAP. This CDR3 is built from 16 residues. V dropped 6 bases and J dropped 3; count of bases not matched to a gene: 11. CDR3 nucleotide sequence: TGTGCTAGTGGACCACCTACTAGCGGGAACTTCTACGAGCAGTACTAC. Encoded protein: CASGPPTSGNFYEQYY.

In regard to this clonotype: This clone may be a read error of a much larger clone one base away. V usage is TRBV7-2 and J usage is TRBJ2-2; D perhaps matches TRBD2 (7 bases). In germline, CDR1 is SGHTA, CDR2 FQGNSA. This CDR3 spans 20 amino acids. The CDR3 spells CVSSRSLHPWGGRGTGELFF. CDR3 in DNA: TGTGTCAGCAGCCGGAGCTTACACCCTTGGGGGGGCCGAGGCACCGGGGAGCTGTTTTTT.

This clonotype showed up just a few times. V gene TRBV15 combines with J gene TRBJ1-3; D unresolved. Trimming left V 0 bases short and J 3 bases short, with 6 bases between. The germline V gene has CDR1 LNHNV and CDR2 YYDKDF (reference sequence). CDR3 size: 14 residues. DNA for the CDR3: TGTGCCACCAGCAGAGACGCTAATGGAAACACCATATATTTT. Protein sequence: CATSRDANGNTIYF.

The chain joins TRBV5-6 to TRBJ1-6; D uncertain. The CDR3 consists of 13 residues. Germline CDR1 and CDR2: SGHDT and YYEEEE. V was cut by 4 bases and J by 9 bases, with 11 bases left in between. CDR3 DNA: TGTGCCAGCAGCGAACTCGAAGTTTCACCCCTCCACTTT. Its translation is CASSELEVSPLHF.

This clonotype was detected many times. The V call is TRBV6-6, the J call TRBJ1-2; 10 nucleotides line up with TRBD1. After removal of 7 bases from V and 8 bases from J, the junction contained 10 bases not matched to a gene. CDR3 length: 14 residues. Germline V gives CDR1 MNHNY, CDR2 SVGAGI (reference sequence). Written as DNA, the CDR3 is TGTGCCAGCACCCCACCGGGACAGGGGATCGGCTACACCTTC. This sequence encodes CASTPPGQGIGYTF.

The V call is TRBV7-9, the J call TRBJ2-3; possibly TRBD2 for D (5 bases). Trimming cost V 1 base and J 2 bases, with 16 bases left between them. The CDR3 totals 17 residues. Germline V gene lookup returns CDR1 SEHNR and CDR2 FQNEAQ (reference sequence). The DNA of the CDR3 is TGTGCCAGCAGCTTAGACCCAGCGGTGGAATACACAGATACGCAGTATTTT. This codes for CASSLDPAVEYTDTQYF.

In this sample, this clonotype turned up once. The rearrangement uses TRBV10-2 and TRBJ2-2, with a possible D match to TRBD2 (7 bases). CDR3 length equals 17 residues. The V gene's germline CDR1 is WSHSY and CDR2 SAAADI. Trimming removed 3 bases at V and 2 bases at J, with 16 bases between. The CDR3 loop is CASSDPVGGRNTGELFF. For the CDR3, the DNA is TGCGCCAGCAGTGACCCAGTGGGGGGGCGAAACACCGGGGAGCTGTTTTTT.